The entry below describes one T cell receptor beta chain. Its matching antigen is unknown. The sample is drawn from a study of Graves' ophthalmopathy and Graves' hyperthyroidism. Study information: Before any treatment, peripheral blood was taken at the initial diagnosis. Study-wide points: Ophthalmopathy cases were distinguished from stable hyperthyroidism by a 13-signature model, reaching 87.88% sensitivity and 70% to 84% specificity. The study's model predicted ophthalmopathy progression at 70% to 71% sensitivity and around 75% specificity.

TCR beta CDR3 regions were amplified from RNA transcripts. In the first round, RT-PCR was carried out with HTBI primers, and a multiplex PCR formed the second round. TCRdb passed the multiplex PCR reads through MiXCR, listing each CDR3 protein once. This table has 500,000 to 800,000 distinct CDR3 sequences, under 50% appearing once. Sequenced: peripheral blood. The TCR was taken from an adult man with Graves' ophthalmopathy.

CDR3 nucleotide sequence: TGTGCCAGCAGTTACTCGCGGAACACTGAAGCTTTCTTT. This translates into CASSYSRNTEAFF. This chain links TRBV6-6 with TRBJ1-1, with D unclear. The V end lost 0 bases, the J end lost 1 base, and 3 bases lay between the germline ends. The V gene's germline CDR1 is MNHNY and CDR2 SVGAGI (reference sequence). The CDR3 loop spans 13 amino acids.